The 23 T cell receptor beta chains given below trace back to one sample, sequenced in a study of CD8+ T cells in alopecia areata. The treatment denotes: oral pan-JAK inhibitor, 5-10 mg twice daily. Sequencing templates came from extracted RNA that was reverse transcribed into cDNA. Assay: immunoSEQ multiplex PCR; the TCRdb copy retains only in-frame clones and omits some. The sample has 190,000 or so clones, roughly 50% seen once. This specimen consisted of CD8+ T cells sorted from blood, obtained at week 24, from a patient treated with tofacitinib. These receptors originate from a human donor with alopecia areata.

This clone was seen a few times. In DNA, the CDR3 is TGTGCCAGCAGTGACAGTAACTCCTACAATGAGCAGTTCTTC. Translating gives CASSDSNSYNEQFF. The rearrangement joins TRBV2 to TRBJ2-1; D is ambiguous. In germline, CDR1 is SNHLY, CDR2 FYNNEI. Trimming pared 3 bases from V and 0 bases from J, leaving 6 bases between. CDR3 size: 14 residues.

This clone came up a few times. CDR3 residues: CASSLTVGPLPHEQFF. For the CDR3, the DNA is TGTGCCAGCAGCTTAACGGTAGGACCCTTGCCCCATGAGCAGTTCTTC. The chain couples TRBV7-3 to TRBJ2-1; D is uncertain. Germline values: CDR1 SGHTA, CDR2 FQGTGA. V lost 0 bases and J 8 bases, leaving 17 bases between the germline ends. The CDR3 sequence is 16 residues long.

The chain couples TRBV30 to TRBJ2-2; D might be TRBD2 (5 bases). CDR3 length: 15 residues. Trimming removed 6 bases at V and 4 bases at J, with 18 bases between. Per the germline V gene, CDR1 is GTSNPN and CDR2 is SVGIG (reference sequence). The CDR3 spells CACPRVGVGTGELFF. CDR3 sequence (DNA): TGTGCCTGCCCGCGGGTGGGCGTGGGCACCGGGGAGCTGTTTTTT.

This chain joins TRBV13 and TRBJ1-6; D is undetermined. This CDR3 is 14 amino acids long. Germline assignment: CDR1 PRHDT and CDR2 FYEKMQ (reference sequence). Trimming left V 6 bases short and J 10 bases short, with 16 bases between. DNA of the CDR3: TGTGCCAGCAGTCTAAGTGGGCGAGGCTCACCCCTCCACTTT. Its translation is CASSLSGRGSPLHF.

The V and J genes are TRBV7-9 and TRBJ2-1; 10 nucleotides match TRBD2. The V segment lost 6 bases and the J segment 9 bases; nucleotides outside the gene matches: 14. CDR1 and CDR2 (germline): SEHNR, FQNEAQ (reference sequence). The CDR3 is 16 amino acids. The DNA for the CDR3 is TGTGCCAGCAGACCTTCTAGCGGGGGCCCGTTCGGTGAGCAGTTCTTC. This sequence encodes CASRPSSGGPFGEQFF.

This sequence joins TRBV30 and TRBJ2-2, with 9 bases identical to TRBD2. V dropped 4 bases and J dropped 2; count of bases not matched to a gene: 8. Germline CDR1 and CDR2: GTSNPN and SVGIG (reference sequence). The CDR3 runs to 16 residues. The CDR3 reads CAWNDLAGVNTGELFF. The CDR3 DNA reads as TGTGCCTGGAACGACTTAGCGGGGGTCAACACCGGGGAGCTGTTTTTT.

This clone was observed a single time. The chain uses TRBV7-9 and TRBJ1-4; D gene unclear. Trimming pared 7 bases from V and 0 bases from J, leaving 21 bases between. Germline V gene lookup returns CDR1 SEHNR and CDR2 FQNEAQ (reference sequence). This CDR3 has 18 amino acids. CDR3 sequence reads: CASTSRMDARATNEKLFF. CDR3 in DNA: TGTGCCAGCACCTCCCGTATGGACGCCAGAGCAACTAATGAAAAACTGTTTTTT.

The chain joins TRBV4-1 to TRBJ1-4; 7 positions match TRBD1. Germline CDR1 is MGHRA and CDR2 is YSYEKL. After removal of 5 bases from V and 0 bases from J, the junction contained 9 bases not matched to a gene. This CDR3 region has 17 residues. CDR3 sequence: CASSWEGAGTTNEKLFF. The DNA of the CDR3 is TGCGCCAGCAGCTGGGAGGGGGCAGGGACAACTAATGAAAAACTGTTTTTT.

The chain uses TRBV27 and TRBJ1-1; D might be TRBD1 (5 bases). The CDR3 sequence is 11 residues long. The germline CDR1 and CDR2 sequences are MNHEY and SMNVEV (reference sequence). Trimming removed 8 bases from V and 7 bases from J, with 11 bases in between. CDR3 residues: CASLGADEAFF. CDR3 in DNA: TGTGCCAGCCTCGGGGCCGATGAAGCTTTCTTT.

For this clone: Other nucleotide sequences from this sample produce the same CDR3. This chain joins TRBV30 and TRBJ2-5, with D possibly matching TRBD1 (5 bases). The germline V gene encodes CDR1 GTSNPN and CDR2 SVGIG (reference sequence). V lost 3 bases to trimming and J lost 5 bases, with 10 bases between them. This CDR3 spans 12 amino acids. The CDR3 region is CAWRGLPETQYF. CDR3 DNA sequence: TGTGCCTGGAGGGGGCTTCCGGAGACCCAGTACTTC.

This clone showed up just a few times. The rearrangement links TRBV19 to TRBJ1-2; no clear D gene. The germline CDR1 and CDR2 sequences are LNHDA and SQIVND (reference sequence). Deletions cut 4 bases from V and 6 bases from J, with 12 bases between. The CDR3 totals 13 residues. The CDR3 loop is CASSRFGQDGYTF. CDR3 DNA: TGTGCCAGTAGTAGGTTTGGGCAGGATGGCTACACCTTC.

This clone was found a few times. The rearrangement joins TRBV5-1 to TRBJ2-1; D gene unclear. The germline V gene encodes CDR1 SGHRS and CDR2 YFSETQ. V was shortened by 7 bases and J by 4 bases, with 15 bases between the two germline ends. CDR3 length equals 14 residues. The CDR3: CASLGPPSYNEQFF. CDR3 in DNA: TGCGCCAGCCTCGGGCCGCCGAGTTACAATGAGCAGTTCTTC.

The CDR3 loop reads CSAGTGEEQYF. CDR3 nucleotide sequence: TGCAGCGCCGGGACAGGGGAAGAGCAGTACTTC. The chain joins TRBV29-1 to TRBJ2-7; 10 bases are shared with TRBD1. CDR3 length equals 11 residues. Trimming took 7 bases from V and 7 from J; bases not matched to a gene: 4. Germline-derived CDR1 and CDR2 are SQVTM and ANQGSEA.

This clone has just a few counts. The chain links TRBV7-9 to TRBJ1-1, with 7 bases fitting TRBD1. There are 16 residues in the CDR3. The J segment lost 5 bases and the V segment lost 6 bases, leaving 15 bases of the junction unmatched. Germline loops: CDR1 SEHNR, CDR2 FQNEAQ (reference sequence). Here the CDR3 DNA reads TGTGCCAGCAGACCAAAGTGGACAGGAAGCAGAACTGAAGCTTTCTTT. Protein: CASRPKWTGSRTEAFF.

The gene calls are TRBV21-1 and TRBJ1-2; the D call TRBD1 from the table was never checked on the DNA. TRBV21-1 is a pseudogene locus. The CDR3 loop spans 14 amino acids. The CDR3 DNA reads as TGTGCCAGCAGCAAACGACAGGGATGGAGAGGCTACACCTTC. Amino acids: CASSKRQGWRGYTF.

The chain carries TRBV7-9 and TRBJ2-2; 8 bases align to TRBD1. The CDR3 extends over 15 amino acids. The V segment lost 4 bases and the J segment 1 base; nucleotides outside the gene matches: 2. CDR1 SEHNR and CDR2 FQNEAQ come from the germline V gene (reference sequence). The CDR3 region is CASSYGTGNTGELFF. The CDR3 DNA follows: TGTGCCAGCAGCTACGGGACAGGGAACACCGGGGAGCTGTTTTTT.

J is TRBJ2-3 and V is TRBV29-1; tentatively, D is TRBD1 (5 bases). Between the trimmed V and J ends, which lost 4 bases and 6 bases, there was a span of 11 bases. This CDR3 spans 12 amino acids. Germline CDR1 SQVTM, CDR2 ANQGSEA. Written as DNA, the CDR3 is TGCAGCGTTGCCGGGCCAGGGGATACGCAGTATTTT. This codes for CSVAGPGDTQYF.

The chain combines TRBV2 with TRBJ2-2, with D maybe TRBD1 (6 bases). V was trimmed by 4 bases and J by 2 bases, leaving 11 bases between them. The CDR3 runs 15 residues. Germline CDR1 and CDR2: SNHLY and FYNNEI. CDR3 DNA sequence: TGTGCCAGCAGTGGGTCCAGGGGCAACACCGGGGAGCTGTTTTTT. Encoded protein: CASSGSRGNTGELFF.

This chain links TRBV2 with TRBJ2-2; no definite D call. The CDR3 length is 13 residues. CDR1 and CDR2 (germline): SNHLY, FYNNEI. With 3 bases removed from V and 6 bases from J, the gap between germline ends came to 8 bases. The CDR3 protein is CASSELVAGELFF. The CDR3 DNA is TGTGCCAGCAGTGAGCTGGTCGCCGGGGAGCTGTTTTTT.

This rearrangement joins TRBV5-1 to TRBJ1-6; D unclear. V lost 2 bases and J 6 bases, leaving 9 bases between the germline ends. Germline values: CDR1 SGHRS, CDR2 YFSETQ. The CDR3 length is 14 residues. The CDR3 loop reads CASSFEFLNSPLHF. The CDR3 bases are TGCGCCAGCAGCTTTGAGTTCCTTAATTCACCCCTCCACTTT.

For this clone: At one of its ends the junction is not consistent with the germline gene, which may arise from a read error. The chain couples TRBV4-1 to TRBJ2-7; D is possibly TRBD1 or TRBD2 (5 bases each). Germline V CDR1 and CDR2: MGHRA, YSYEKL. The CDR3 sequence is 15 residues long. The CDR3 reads CASSPRGTLAYEQYF. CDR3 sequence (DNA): TGTGCCAGCAGCCCACGAGGGACCTTGGCCTACGAGCAGTACTTC.

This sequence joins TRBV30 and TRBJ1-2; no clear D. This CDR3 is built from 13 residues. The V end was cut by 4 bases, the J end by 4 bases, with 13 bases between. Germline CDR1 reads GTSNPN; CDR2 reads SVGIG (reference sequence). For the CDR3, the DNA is TGTGCCTGGACAGAGGCAAACTTCTATGGCTACACCTTC. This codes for CAWTEANFYGYTF.

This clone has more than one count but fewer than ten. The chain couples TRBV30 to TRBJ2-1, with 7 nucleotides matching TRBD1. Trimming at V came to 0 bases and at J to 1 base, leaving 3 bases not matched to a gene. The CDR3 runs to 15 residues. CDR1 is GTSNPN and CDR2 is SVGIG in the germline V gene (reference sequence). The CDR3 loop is CAWSVARGSYNEQFF. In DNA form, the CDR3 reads TGTGCCTGGAGTGTGGCCAGGGGGTCCTACAATGAGCAGTTCTTC.